Sequencing of this TCR beta chain was carried out in a study of blood T cell repertoires in COVID-19. The overall study: PBMCs, B-cell-depleted T cells, or T cells were the source of the cDNA or gDNA that made up the material.

Germline V gene lookup returns CDR1 MNHEY and CDR2 SVGAGI. The CDR3 has 13 amino acids. Trimming removed 8 bases from V and 7 bases from J; junction bases left unmatched: 6. Sequencing was performed with immunoSEQ multiplex PCR; in TCRdb, only in-frame clones are kept and a portion is missing. The sample holds 71,000 or so clones; around 87% are singletons and the top ten take 8% to 9.5%. This clone was seen a handful of times. The receptor's source is a man aged 45-65 years with active COVID-19. J is TRBJ2-1 and V is TRBV6-5; TRBD1 aligns across 9 bases. Material for sequencing was peripheral blood. CDR3 sequence (DNA): TGTGCCAGCGTCAGACAGGGGGAGAATGAGCAGTTCTTC. Translating it yields CASVRQGENEQFF.